This T cell receptor beta chain was recovered during a study of cytomegalovirus exposure and HLA in healthy donors (dated by TCRdb to 2016 to 2017). Turning to the overall study: According to an earlier analysis of a few hundred of the donors, about 180 million T cells yielded 95 million to 140 million unique TCR beta sequences and about 300 Gb of sequence data. Roughly five DR-DQ haplotypes were treated as single units for association and clustering because of strong linkage in the cohort. A later analysis re-analyzed previously published TCR beta repertoires from roughly 690 donors and added high-resolution HLA genotyping to study TCR occurrence patterns. Donor age, sex, ethnicity and CMV serostatus were compiled alongside the repertoire data. The number of typed donors differed by locus: about 620-630 for A, B, C, DRB1 and DQB1; about 520 for DQA1; some 590 for DPA1; and 450 to 480 for DPB1. Using immunosequencing, the study profiled T cell repertoires from around 680 subjects and related those repertoires to cytomegalovirus serostatus. A separate validation cohort of some 130 different subjects was used in addition to the approximately 610-subject first cohort. In the later analysis, no new phenotypic data were used to find candidate immune exposures; instead, reliance was placed on TCR beta sequences and their occurrence across donors. The study combined high-throughput TCR immunosequencing, statistical association of individual TCRs with disease status, and machine learning to predict cytomegalovirus infection status. HLA typing included class I and class II loci at four-digit resolution. Every repertoire in the discovery cohort had been generated on one and the same sequencing platform. A later genetic analysis used genome-wide SNP genotypes for about three fifths of the roughly 700 donors, treating that subset as a discovery cohort. An early release covering roughly 600 HLA-typed donors comprised approximately 300 gigabases of sequencing data and 85 million or so unique TCR sequences. The study aimed to test whether signatures of past pathogen exposure could be identified by cataloging public T cell receptors. An earlier analysis of 500 to 650 of the donors applied high-throughput TCR beta sequencing to assess whether each TCR beta V gene segment acted as functional or pseudogenic. Among the roughly 390 genotyped donors, more than 70% belonged to the genetic ancestry cluster associated with self-reported Caucasian donors. Across around 400 genotyped donors of the cohort, an average of about 240,000 unique TCR beta nucleotide sequences per donor were sequenced, and around 20% of those sequences were non-productive.

In total, more than 500 healthy bone marrow donors made up the cohort. At the time of sampling, all cohort members were nominally healthy, though unrecorded immune exposures were likely present. The donor was CMV seronegative and belonged to the group of more than 300 seronegative cohort members. Every donor gave a peripheral blood sample, and the peripheral blood mononuclear cells from that sample were used for TCR beta sequencing. The Qiagen DNeasy Blood Extraction Kit was used to extract genomic DNA from the blood cell samples. Concerning this clone itself: Its target antigen remains unknown. No much larger clone exists at a distance of one base, and base qualities are not known.

After removal of 4 bases from V and 3 bases from J, the junction retains 1 base not matched to a gene. The CDR3 spans 13 residues, from the cysteine through the phenylalanine. This entry keeps only the CDR3 DNA: 39 bases, framed from base 1. For CDR1 and CDR2, the germline V gene (reference sequence) lists MNHEY and SMNVEV. Libraries were made using the immunoSEQ multiplex PCR assay. A mixture of 60 forward primers for TCR Vbeta segments and 13 reverse primers for TCR Jbeta segments was used in the multiplex PCR. A multiplex PCR assay on genomic DNA amplified the CDR3 region of rearranged TCR beta genes. The amplified TCR beta libraries were sequenced on the Illumina HiSeq System as 87-base-pair reads. Regarding the original processing steps: Across the 600 to 700 repertoires, a later analysis counted 80 million or so unique TCR beta chains, roughly 11 million of which were shared by at least two donors. Raw reads were error-corrected and collapsed into unique sequences by a nearest-neighbor algorithm in which closely related sequences were merged to remove PCR and sequencing errors. V, D and J gene segments were assigned by aligning CDR3 sequences to IMGT reference sequences. For a sequence to be retained, a match of at least six nucleotides was required to both a V gene segment and a J gene segment. Rearrangements were called productive when the CDR3 lacked stop codons and stayed in frame with V and J; all others were non-productive. CDR3 was defined according to IMGT convention as the region running from the second conserved V-encoded cysteine to the conserved J-encoded phenylalanine. Sequences without an unambiguous match to a single V gene segment were excluded from the earlier analysis of 450 to 750 of the donors. In an earlier analysis of a few hundred of the donors, a V segment was called functional when productive rearrangements were above 56.7%, and segregating when the standard deviation between donors exceeded 5%. A statistical classification framework was built for diagnosing cytomegalovirus status from the catalog of TCR beta chain sequences. In a later analysis, TCR nucleotide sequences were compared against IMGT/GENE-DB human TR gene sequences so that V and J genes could be assigned. The TCRdist pipeline was used in a later analysis to assign CDR3 sequences and most-parsimonious VDJ recombination scenarios. A later analysis defined each TCR beta chain by its CDR3 amino acid sequence plus V-gene family, and excluded reads lacking a unique V-gene family. A later analysis removed roughly 590 highly shared, low-generation-probability nucleotide sequences to deal with suspected cross-contamination and a sequencing artifact. In a later analysis, a clonal expansion index was calculated for each public chain from normalized within-repertoire ranks of inferred template counts. In a later analysis, generation probabilities were computed using a VDJ recombination model fitted to out-of-frame rearrangements, and the results were checked against IGoR. In a later analysis, hypergeometric tests were used to score TCR-TCR, TCR-HLA and TCR-CMV co-occurrence, with a repertoire-size bias correction applied to TCR pairs. False discovery rates were estimated in a later analysis by permuting HLA or CMV assignments 20 times. In a later analysis, co-occurring TCRs were grouped with DBSCAN, and TCRdist sequence similarity was added when clustering was performed within HLA-allele-positive subsets. For co-occurrence clustering, repertoires with fewer than 30,000 or more than 120,000 public chains were excluded, along with several repertoires with anomalous nucleotide sharing. TCRdb provides this immuneACCESS table in a form limited to in-frame rearrangements. Some clones are lacking; in checked studies, under half of them reflect an unresolved V gene, and why the rest are absent is not known. The DNA gave D and trimming, while V, J and clone size come from that table. For this sample the table gives 50,000 to 65,000 clones, of which roughly 84% were detected only once. Clones ranked in the top ten supply roughly 3.2% of the sample.

Points the paper makes about the study in general: When HLA alleles, especially DR and DQ, strongly co-occurred, TCR associations were difficult to assign to individual alleles. A later analysis associated about 18,000 TCR beta sequences with specific HLA alleles at a false discovery rate of 0.05. A cluster of highly shared sequence variants was judged likely to be a technical artifact of the sequencing pipeline. Cytomegalovirus status was reported to be diagnosed by the classifier with high specificity and sensitivity in both the original and validation cohorts. In a later analysis, the rate of TCR association differed among HLA loci, with DRB1 alleles having the most associated TCRs and HLA-C alleles having the fewest. Immune exposure information for the cohort was limited to CMV serostatus. A later analysis found that most CMV-associated TCR beta chains appeared HLA-restricted, with HLA associations seemingly driven largely by CMV exposure. In the study, 150 to 200 TCR beta chains were listed as associated with cytomegalovirus. Several of the top co-occurrence clusters appeared to be linked to parvovirus B19, influenza, CMV and Epstein-Barr virus, according to a later analysis. In an earlier analysis of 587 of the donors, most TCR beta V segments appeared in productive rearrangements about 87% or about 30% of the time, broadly matching IMGT annotations. A further reported finding was that TCR beta sequences accurately predicted the HLA-A and HLA-B alleles for most subjects in the first cohort. Because HLA typing was unavailable for some donors at each locus, only the typed subset was used in association tests. Compared with equally common non-associated chains, HLA-associated TCR beta chains in a later analysis were more clonally expanded and had lower generation probabilities. Because counts were too low, seventeen rarely observed V segments, including chromosome 9 orphons, were excluded from the earlier analysis of several hundred of the donors. Compared with the approximately 600-donor mean, donors in an Asian-associated ancestry cluster had fewer N-insertions in productive TCRs, according to a later genetic analysis. Most TCR sequences were observed very rarely across donors, whereas some public TCRs were present in many individuals. Correlated functional status among segregating V segments might reflect linkage disequilibrium, but an unknown experimental factor could not be ruled out. This cohort had only TCR beta chains sequenced, and the lack of alpha or paired-chain data limited which features could be detected. The authors suggested that the approach could potentially be generalized to other disease states and immunological phenotypes. Some IMGT-functional V segments, including TRBV6-2 and TRBV6-3, could not be distinguished by the 87-base-pair reads and were therefore excluded. V-gene and J-gene trimming of TCR beta chains was associated with a missense DCLRE1C variant in a later genetic analysis, and the association was replicated in an independent cohort. Presence/absence analyses assumed roughly uniform sequencing depth across donors, an assumption that may not hold. A few of the identified cytomegalovirus-associated TCR beta chains were confirmed in vitro to be specific for cytomegalovirus antigens.

Sequencing used PBMCs. The chain is encoded by TRBV27 joined to TRBJ1-2, and 8 bases in between align with TRBD1. This TCR derives from a woman younger than 30 in good health and CMV-seronegative. The bases read TGTGCCAGCAGTTCGACAGGGGACTATGGCTACACCTTC. Its translation reads: CASSSTGDYGYTF.